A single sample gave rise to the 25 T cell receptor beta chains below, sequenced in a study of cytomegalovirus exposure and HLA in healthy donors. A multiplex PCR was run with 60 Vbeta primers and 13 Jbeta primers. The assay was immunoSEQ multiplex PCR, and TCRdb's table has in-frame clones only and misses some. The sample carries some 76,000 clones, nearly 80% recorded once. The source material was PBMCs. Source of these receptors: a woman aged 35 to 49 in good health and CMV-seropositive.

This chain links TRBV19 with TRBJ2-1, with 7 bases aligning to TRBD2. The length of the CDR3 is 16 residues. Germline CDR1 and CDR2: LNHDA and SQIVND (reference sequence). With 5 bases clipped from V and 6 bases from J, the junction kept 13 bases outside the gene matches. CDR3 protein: CASSRRGSGGINEQFF. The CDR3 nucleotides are TGTGCCAGTAGTCGACGAGGGTCGGGGGGTATCAATGAGCAGTTCTTC.

CDR3 sequence (DNA): TGCGCCAGCAGCTTGGCCCGGGAGGGAGGATTGCATGGCTACACCTTC. It translates to CASSLAREGGLHGYTF. This rearrangement joins TRBV5-1 to TRBJ1-2; D ambiguous. The germline gives CDR1 SGHRS, CDR2 YFSETQ. V was trimmed by 0 bases and J by 6 bases, leaving 18 bases between them. The CDR3 runs to 16 residues.

The CDR3 reads CASSLGEGTEAFF. Written as DNA, the CDR3 is TGTGCCAGCAGCTTAGGGGAGGGAACTGAAGCTTTCTTT. V usage is TRBV7-3 and J usage is TRBJ1-1; D unclear. The V and J ends lost 2 bases and 5 bases respectively, with 9 bases between them. The CDR3 contains 13 residues. Germline values: CDR1 SGHTA, CDR2 FQGTGA.

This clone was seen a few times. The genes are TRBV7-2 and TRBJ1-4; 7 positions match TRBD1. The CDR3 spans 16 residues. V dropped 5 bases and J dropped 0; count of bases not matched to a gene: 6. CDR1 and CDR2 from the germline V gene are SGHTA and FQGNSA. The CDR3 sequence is CASSPQTGATNEKLFF. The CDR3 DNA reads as TGTGCCAGCAGCCCACAAACAGGGGCAACTAATGAAAAACTGTTTTTT.

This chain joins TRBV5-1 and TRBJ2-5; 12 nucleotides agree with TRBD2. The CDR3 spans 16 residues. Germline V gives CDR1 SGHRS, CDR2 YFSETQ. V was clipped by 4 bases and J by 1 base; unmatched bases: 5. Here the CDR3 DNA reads TGCGCCAGCAGCATCGGACTAGCGGGACGCCAAGAGACCCAGTACTTC. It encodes CASSIGLAGRQETQYF. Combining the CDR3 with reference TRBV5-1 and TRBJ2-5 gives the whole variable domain KAGVTQTPRYLIKTRGQQVTLSCSPISGHRSVSWYQQTPGQGLQFLFEYFSETQRNKGNFPGRFSGRQFSNSRSEMNVSTLELGDSALYLCASSIGLAGRQETQYFGPGTRLLVL.

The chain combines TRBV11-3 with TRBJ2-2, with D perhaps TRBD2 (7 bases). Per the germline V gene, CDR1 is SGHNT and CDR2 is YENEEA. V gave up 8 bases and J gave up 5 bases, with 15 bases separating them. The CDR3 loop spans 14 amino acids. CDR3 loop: CASAGGRGTGELFF. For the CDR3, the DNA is TGTGCCAGCGCCGGGGGGCGCGGAACCGGGGAGCTGTTTTTT.

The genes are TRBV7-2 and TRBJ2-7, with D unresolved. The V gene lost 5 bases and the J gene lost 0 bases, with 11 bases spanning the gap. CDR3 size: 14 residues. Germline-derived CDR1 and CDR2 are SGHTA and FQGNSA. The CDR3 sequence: CASSPRYDSYEQYF. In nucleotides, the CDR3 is TGTGCCAGCAGCCCCCGCTATGACTCCTACGAGCAGTACTTC.

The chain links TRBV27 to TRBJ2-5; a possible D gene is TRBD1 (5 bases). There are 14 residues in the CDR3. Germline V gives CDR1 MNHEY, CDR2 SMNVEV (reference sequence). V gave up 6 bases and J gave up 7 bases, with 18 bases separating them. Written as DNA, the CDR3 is TGTGCCAGCAGCCCCGAGCAGGGAAGGGCGACCCAGTACTTC. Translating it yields CASSPEQGRATQYF.

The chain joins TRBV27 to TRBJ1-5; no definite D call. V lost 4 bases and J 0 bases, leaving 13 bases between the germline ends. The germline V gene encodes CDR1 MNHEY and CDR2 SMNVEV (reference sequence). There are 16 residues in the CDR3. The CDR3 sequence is CASSSSAESSNQPQHF. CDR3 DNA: TGTGCCAGCAGTTCCTCTGCCGAGAGTAGCAATCAGCCCCAGCATTTT.

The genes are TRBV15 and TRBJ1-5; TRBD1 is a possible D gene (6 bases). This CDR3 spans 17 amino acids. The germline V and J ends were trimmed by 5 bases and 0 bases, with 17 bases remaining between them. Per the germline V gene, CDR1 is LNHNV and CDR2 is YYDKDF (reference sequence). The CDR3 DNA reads TGTGCCACCAGCCCACGGACAGACAGTATTAGCAATCAGCCCCAGCATTTT. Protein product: CATSPRTDSISNQPQHF.

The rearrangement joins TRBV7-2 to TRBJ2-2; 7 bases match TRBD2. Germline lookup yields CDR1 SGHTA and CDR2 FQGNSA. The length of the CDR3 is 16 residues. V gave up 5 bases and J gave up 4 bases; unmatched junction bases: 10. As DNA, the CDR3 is TGTGCCAGCAGCCCGCGGACTAGTCGGGTCACCGGGGAGCTGTTTTTT. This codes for CASSPRTSRVTGELFF.

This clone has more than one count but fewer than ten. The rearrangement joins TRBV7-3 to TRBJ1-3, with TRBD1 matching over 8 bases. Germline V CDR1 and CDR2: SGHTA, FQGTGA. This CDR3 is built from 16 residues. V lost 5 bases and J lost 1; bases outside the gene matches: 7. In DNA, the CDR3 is TGTGCCAGCAGCCCTTCAGGGGGCACTTCTGGAAACACCATATATTTT. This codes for CASSPSGGTSGNTIYF.

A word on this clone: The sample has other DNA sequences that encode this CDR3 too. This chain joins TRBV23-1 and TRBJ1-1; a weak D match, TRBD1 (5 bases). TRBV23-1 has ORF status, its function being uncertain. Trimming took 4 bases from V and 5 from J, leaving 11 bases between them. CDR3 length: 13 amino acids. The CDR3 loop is CASSPKQVTEAFF. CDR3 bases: TGCGCCAGCAGTCCCAAACAGGTAACTGAAGCTTTCTTT.

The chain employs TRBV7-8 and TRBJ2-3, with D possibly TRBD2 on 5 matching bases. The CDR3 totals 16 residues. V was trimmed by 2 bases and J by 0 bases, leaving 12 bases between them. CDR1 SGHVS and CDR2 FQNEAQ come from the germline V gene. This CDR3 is CASSLMGAASTDTQYF. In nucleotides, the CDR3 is TGTGCCAGCAGCTTAATGGGAGCGGCTAGCACAGATACGCAGTATTTT.

CDR3 protein: CASSLRQGAPSSNQPQHF. DNA for the CDR3: TGTGCCAGCAGCCTTCGACAGGGGGCCCCGTCAAGCAATCAGCCCCAGCATTTT. This chain links TRBV28 with TRBJ1-5, with 10 bases aligning to TRBD1. With 6 bases clipped from V and 1 base from J, the junction kept 12 bases outside the gene matches. Germline CDR1 MDHEN, CDR2 SYDVKM. The CDR3 is 18 residues long.

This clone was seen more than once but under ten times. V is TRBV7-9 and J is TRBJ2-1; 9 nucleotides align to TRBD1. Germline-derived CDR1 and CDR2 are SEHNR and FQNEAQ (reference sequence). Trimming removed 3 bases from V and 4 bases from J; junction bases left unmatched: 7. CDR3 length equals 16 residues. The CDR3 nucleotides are TGTGCCAGCAGCTTGCGAACAGGGGGCGCATACAATGAGCAGTTCTTC. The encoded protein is CASSLRTGGAYNEQFF.

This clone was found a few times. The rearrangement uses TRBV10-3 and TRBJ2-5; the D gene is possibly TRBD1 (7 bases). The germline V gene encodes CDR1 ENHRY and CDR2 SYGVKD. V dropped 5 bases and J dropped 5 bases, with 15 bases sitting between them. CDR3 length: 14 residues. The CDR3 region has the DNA TGTGCCATCAGTCAGGGGGGAAAGGGGGAGACCCAGTACTTC. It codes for CAISQGGKGETQYF.

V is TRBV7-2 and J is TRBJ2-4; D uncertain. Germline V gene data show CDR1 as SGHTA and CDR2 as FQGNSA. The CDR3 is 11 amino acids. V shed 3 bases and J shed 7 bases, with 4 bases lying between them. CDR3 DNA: TGTGCCAGCAGCTTCTTGAACATTCAGTACTTC. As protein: CASSFLNIQYF.

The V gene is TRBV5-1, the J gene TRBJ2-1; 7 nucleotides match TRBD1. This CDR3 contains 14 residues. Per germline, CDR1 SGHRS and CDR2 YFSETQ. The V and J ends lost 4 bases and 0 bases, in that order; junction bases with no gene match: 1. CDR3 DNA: TGCGCCAGCAGCCAGGGGGACTCCTACAATGAGCAGTTCTTC. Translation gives CASSQGDSYNEQFF.

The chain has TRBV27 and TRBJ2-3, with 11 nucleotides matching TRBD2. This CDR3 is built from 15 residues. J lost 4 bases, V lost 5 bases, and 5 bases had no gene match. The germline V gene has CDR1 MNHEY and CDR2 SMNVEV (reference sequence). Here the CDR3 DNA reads TGTGCCAGCAGTATTAGCGGGGGGGCCCCAGATACGCAGTATTTT. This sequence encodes CASSISGGAPDTQYF.

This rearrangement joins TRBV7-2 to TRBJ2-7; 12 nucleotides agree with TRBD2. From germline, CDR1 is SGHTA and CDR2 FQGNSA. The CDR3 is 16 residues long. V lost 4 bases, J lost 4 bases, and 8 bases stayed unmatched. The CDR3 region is CASSSPLAGGPYEQYF. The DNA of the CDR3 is TGTGCCAGCAGCTCACCTCTAGCGGGGGGGCCGTACGAGCAGTACTTC.

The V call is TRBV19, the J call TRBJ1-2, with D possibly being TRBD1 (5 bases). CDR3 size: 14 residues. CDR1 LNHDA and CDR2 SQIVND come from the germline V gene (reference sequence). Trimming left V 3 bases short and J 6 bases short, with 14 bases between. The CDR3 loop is CASSMRQPSDGYTF. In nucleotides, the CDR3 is TGTGCCAGTAGTATGAGACAGCCCTCGGATGGCTACACCTTC.

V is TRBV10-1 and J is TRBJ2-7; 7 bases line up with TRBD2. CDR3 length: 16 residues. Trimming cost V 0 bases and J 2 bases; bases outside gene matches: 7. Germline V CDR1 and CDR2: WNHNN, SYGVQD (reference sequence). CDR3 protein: CASSESKAGTTYEQYF. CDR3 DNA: TGCGCCAGCAGTGAGTCGAAGGCAGGGACTACCTACGAGCAGTACTTC.

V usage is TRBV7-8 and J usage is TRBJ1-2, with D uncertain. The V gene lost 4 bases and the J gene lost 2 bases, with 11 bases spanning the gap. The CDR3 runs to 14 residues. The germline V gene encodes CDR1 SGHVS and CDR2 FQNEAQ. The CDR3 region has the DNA TGTGCCAGCAGCTCCAAGCCGGAGAACTATGGCTACACCTTC. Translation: CASSSKPENYGYTF.

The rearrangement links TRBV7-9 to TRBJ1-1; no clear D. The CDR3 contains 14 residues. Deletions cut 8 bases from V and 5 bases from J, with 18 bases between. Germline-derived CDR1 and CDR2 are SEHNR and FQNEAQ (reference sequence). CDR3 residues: CASGRQELGTEAFF. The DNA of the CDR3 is TGTGCCAGCGGGAGACAAGAACTAGGGACTGAAGCTTTCTTT.